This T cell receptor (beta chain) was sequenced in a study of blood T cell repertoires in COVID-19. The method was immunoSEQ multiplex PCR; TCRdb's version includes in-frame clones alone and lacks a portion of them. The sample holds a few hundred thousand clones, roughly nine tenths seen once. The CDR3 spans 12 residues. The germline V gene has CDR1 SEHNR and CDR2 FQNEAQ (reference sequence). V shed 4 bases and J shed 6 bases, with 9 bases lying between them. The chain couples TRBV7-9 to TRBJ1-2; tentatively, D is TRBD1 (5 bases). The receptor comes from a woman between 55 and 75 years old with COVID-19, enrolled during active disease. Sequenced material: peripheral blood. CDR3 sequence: CASSWAGNGYTF. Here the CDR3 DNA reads TGTGCCAGCAGCTGGGCAGGGAATGGCTACACCTTC.